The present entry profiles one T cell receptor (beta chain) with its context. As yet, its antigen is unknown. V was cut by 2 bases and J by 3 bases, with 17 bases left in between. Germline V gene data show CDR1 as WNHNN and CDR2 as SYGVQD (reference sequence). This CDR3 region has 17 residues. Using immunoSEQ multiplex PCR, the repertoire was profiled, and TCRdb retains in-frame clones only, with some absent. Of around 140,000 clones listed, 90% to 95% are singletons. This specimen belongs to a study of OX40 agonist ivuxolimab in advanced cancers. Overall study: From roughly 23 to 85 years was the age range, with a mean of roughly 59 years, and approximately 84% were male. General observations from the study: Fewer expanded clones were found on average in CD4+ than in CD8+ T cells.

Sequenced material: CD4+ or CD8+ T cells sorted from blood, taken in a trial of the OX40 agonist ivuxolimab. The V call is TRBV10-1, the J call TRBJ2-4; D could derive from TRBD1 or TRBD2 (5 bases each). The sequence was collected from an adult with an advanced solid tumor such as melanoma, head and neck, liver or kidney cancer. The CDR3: CASSEGVGADFKNIQYF. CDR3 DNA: TGCGCCAGCAGTGAGGGGGTCGGGGCCGACTTCAAAAACATTCAGTACTTC.